Each of the 10 T cell receptor beta chains below was sequenced from the same sample in a study of cytomegalovirus exposure and HLA in healthy donors. The PCR made use of 60 Vbeta and 13 Jbeta primers. Produced via immunoSEQ multiplex PCR; TCRdb's table is partial and in-frame only. Among about 150,000 clones, 70% to 80% were seen once, and the ten largest hold roughly 8%. The sequencing input was PBMCs. The receptors stem from a man in his thirties or forties in good health and CMV-seropositive.

CDR3 sequence: CAWSVHGNEQYF. CDR3 sequence (DNA): TGTGCCTGGAGTGTACACGGGAACGAGCAGTACTTC. V and J are TRBV30 and TRBJ2-7; D possibly corresponds to TRBD2 (5 bases). V gave up 0 bases and J gave up 5 bases, with 8 bases separating them. The CDR3 covers 12 residues. Germline V gives CDR1 GTSNPN, CDR2 SVGIG (reference sequence).

This chain joins TRBV30 and TRBJ2-5; D is unclear. The tail of the sequence fits TRBJ2-7 better, so the J call may be wrong. This CDR3 spans 12 amino acids. Germline V gene lookup returns CDR1 GTSNPN and CDR2 SVGIG (reference sequence). CDR3: CAWSGDSYEQYF. In DNA form, the CDR3 reads TGTGCCTGGAGTGGGGACTCCTACGAGCAGTACTTC.

The CDR3 is CAWSLALSNQPQHF. The CDR3 DNA is TGTGCCTGGAGTCTGGCCCTTAGCAATCAGCCCCAGCATTTT. V usage is TRBV30 and J usage is TRBJ1-5; D ambiguous. The CDR3 consists of 14 residues. Germline V gene lookup returns CDR1 GTSNPN and CDR2 SVGIG (reference sequence). Trimming removed 2 bases at V and 0 bases at J, with 8 bases between.

This clone was recorded a few times. The chain joins TRBV7-8 to TRBJ1-1, with D hard to call. Trimming left V 5 bases short and J 1 base short, with 8 bases between. Germline V CDR1 and CDR2: SGHVS, FQNEAQ. CDR3 length equals 13 residues. CDR3 sequence (DNA): TGTGCCAGCAGCATCTACAGGAACACTGAAGCTTTCTTT. Protein sequence: CASSIYRNTEAFF.

The chain is built from TRBV29-1 and TRBJ1-2, with D perhaps TRBD1 (5 bases). The CDR3 consists of 13 residues. Trimming stripped 5 bases from V and 2 bases from J, with 12 bases between. Germline loops: CDR1 SQVTM, CDR2 ANQGSEA. The chain's CDR3 is CSVSDIPNYGYTF. The CDR3 nucleotides are TGCAGCGTTTCGGACATACCGAACTATGGCTACACCTTC.

This chain links TRBV7-9 with TRBJ2-2; 9 bases are a match to TRBD1. The CDR3 totals 18 residues. V shed 5 bases and J 4 bases; nucleotides not matched to a gene: 14. Germline-derived CDR1 and CDR2 are SEHNR and FQNEAQ (reference sequence). The CDR3 reads CASSLRDRVKGFTGELFF. The CDR3, as DNA: TGTGCCAGCAGCCTCCGGGACAGGGTAAAGGGTTTCACCGGGGAGCTGTTTTTT.

This chain joins TRBV4-3 and TRBJ2-5; TRBD2 aligns across 12 bases. Germline V CDR1 and CDR2: LGHNA, YSLEER. The V and J ends lost 0 bases and 2 bases, in that order; junction bases with no gene match: 7. This CDR3 contains 18 residues. The CDR3 is CASSQDGPSGGGQETQYF. The CDR3 nucleotides are TGCGCCAGCAGCCAAGATGGTCCTAGCGGGGGGGGACAAGAGACCCAGTACTTC.

The V gene is TRBV19, the J gene TRBJ1-1, with 8 bases identical to TRBD1. CDR3 length equals 15 residues. Trimming at V came to 7 bases and at J to 3 bases, leaving 10 bases not matched to a gene. Germline loops: CDR1 LNHDA, CDR2 SQIVND (reference sequence). The chain's CDR3 is CASTTGTGYYTEAFF. The CDR3 region has the DNA TGTGCCAGTACCACGGGGACAGGTTATTACACTGAAGCTTTCTTT.

The V gene is TRBV7-9, the J gene TRBJ2-1, with TRBD2 as a possible D gene (6 bases). The length of the CDR3 is 16 residues. V was clipped by 4 bases and J by 0 bases, with 13 bases between them. Germline V gives CDR1 SEHNR, CDR2 FQNEAQ (reference sequence). The CDR3 here is CASSSPGTVSYNEQFF. The CDR3, as DNA: TGTGCCAGCAGCTCTCCCGGGACTGTCTCCTACAATGAGCAGTTCTTC.

The rearrangement uses TRBV29-1 and TRBJ2-1; 7 bases match TRBD2. The CDR3 length is 13 residues. Germline CDR1 and CDR2: SQVTM and ANQGSEA. V dropped 3 bases and J dropped 7; count of bases not matched to a gene: 6. The CDR3 loop is CSVEGGAVNEQFF. CDR3 bases: TGCAGCGTTGAGGGAGGGGCGGTTAATGAGCAGTTCTTC.